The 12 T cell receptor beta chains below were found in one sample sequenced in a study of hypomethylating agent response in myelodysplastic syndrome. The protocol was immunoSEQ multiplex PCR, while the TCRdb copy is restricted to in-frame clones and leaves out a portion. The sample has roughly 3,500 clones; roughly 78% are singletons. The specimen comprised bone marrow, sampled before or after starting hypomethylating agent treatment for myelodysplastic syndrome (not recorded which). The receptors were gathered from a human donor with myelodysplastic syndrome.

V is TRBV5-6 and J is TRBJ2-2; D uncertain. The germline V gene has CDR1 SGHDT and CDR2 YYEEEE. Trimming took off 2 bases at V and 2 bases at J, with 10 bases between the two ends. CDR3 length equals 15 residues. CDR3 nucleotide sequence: TGTGCCAGCAGCTTACTCGGCTTCAACACCGGGGAGCTGTTTTTT. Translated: CASSLLGFNTGELFF.

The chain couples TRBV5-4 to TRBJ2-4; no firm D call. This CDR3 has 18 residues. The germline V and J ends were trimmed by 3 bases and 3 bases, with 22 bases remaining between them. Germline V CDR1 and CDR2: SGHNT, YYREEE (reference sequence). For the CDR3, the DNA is TGTGCCAGCAGCTCGACGACCACCGTGCAGCTTAGCAAAAACATTCAGTACTTC. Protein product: CASSSTTTVQLSKNIQYF.

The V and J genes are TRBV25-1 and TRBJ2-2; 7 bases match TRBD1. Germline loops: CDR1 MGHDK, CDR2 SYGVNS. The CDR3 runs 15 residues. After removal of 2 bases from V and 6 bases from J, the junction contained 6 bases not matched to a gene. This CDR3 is CASSETQGSAGELFF. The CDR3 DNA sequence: TGTGCCAGCAGTGAAACACAGGGGAGTGCCGGGGAGCTGTTTTTT.

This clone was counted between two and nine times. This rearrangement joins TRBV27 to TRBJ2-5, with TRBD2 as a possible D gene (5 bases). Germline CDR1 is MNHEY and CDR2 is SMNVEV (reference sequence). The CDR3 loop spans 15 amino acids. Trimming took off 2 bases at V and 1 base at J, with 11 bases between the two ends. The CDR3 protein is CASSLRPGFQETQYF. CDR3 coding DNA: TGTGCCAGCAGTTTACGTCCGGGATTCCAAGAGACCCAGTACTTC.

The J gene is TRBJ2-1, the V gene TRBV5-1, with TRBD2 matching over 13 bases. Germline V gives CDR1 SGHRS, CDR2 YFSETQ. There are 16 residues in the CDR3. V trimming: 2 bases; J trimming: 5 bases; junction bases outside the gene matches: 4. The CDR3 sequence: CASSFRTSGSNNEQFF. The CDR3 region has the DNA TGCGCCAGCAGCTTTCGGACTAGCGGGAGCAACAATGAGCAGTTCTTC.

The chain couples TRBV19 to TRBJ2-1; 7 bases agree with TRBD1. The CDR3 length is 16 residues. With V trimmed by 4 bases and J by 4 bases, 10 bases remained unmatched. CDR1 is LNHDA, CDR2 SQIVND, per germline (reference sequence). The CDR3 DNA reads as TGTGCCAGTAGTACCGTGACAGGGAAAGGTTACAATGAGCAGTTCTTC. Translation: CASSTVTGKGYNEQFF.

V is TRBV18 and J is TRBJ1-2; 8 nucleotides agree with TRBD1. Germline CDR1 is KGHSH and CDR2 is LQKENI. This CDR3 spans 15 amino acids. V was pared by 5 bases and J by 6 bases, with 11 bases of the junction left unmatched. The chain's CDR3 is CASSSGQGLINGYTF. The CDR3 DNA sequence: TGTGCCAGCTCATCCGGACAGGGATTGATCAATGGCTACACCTTC.

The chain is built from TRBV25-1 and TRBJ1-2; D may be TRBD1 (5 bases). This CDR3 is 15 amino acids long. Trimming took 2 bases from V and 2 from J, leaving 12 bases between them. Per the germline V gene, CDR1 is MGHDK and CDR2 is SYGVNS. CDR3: CASSEGVDRNYGYTF. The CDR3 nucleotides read TGTGCCAGCAGTGAAGGTGTTGACAGAAACTATGGCTACACCTTC.

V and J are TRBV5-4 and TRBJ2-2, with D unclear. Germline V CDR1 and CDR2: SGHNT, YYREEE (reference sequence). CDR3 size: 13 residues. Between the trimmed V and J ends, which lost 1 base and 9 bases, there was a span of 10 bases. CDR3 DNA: TGTGCCAGCAGCTTGTCTTCCCGGCGGGAGCTGTTTTTT. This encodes CASSLSSRRELFF. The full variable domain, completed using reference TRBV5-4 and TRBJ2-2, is ETGVTQSPTHLIKTRGQQVTLRCSSQSGHNTVSWYQQALGQGPQFIFQYYREEENGRGNFPPRFSGLQFPNYSSELNVNALELDDSALYLCASSLSSRRELFFGEGSRLTVL.

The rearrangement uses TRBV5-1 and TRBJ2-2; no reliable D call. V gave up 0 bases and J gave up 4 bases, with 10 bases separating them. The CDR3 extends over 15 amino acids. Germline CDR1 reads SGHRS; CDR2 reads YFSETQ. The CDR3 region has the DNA TGCGCCAGCAGCTTGGACACCCCCCTCACCGGGGAGCTGTTTTTT. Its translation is CASSLDTPLTGELFF.

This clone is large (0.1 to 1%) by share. The CDR3 is CASSQDQTGTNIEYTF. The DNA of the CDR3 is TGCGCCAGCAGCCAAGATCAAACCGGGACAAATATCGAGTACACCTTC. V gene TRBV4-1 combines with J gene TRBJ1-2; possibly TRBD1 for D (6 bases). V dropped 0 bases and J dropped 11 bases, with 22 bases sitting between them. Germline CDR1 MGHRA, CDR2 YSYEKL. This CDR3 comprises 16 residues.

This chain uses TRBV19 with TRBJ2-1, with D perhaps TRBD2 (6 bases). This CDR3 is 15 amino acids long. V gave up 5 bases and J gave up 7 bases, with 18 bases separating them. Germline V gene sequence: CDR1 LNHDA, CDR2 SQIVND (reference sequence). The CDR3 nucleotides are TGTGCCAGTAGTCCGGGACTTCAAAAGGTAAATGAGCAGTTCTTC. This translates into CASSPGLQKVNEQFF.